This T cell receptor beta chain came from a study of shared clonotypes between healthy human individuals. This clone was found a few times. Sequencing used immunoSEQ multiplex PCR; TCRdb keeps in-frame clones, though not all of them. Of about 560,000 clones listed, around three quarters are singletons. This CDR3 spans 19 amino acids. V was clipped by 1 base and J by 3 bases, with 21 bases between them. Per germline, CDR1 MDHEN and CDR2 SYDVKM. Sample: PBMCs. The TCR sequence derives from a woman in her 40s in good health. Some clones in this sample may be carry-over from other donors' samples. The V gene is TRBV28, the J gene TRBJ1-4; D remains ambiguous. This CDR3 reads CASSLSRGLYLPSNEKLFF. In DNA, the CDR3 is TGTGCCAGCAGTTTATCACGGGGATTATATCTTCCCTCTAATGAAAAACTGTTTTTT.